These 18 T cell receptor beta chains share one sample of origin, sequenced in a study of regulatory T cells in long-lasting Graves disease. This sample's time point: newly diagnosed GD, antithyroid drugs for less than 3 months. From PBMCs, RNA was extracted and then used to make the TCR library. Building of the TCR beta libraries involved iRepertoire HTBI primers and Arm-PCR of CDR3 regions. TCRdb re-called the multiplex PCR reads with MiXCR, one entry per CDR3 protein. The sample shows about 430,000 distinct CDR3 sequences, approximately 15% of them seen only once. These data also formed part of another study, on T cells in Graves' hyperthyroidism and ophthalmopathy.

This specimen consisted of peripheral blood mononuclear cells (PBMCs), obtained at new diagnosis, from a patient treated with antithyroid drugs. All receptors come from a woman aged 40 to 49 with Graves disease.

As to this clonotype: A much larger clonotype is one base distant, so this may be a read error. The V call is TRBV12-3 or TRBV12-4, the J call TRBJ2-1; D is possibly TRBD1 (6 bases). The CDR3 has 13 amino acids. Deletions cut 6 bases from V and 8 bases from J, with 14 bases between. The CDR3 loop is CASSEYREDEQFF. The CDR3, as DNA: TGTGCCAGCAGCGAGTACAGGGAAGATGAGCAGTTCTTC.

This clonotype appeared many times. The CDR3 DNA reads TGTGCCAGCAGCTTACCCCAGCGGGGGGCCTACGAGCAGTACTTC. Translating it yields CASSLPQRGAYEQYF. The V and J genes are TRBV7-2 and TRBJ2-7, with 9 positions matching TRBD2. Germline V CDR1 and CDR2: SGHTA, FQGNSA. The V gene end was trimmed by 2 bases and the J gene end by 2 bases; junction bases not matched to a gene: 4. This CDR3 is built from 15 residues.

J is TRBJ2-5 and V is TRBV6-5; D is perhaps TRBD1 (6 bases). Trimming pared 1 base from V and 1 base from J, leaving 7 bases between. CDR1 and CDR2 (germline): MNHEY, SVGAGI. The CDR3 length is 14 residues. This CDR3 is CASSYWDTQETQYF. The CDR3 region has the DNA TGTGCCAGCAGTTACTGGGACACCCAAGAGACCCAGTACTTC.

This clonotype has just a few counts. CDR3 in amino acids: CASSIVGGAGAYNEQFF. The CDR3 DNA sequence: TGTGCCAGTAGTATAGTAGGGGGCGCGGGGGCCTACAATGAGCAGTTCTTC. The chain uses TRBV19 and TRBJ2-1; D could derive from TRBD1 or TRBD2 (7 bases each). The CDR3 has 17 residues. The germline gives CDR1 LNHDA, CDR2 SQIVND (reference sequence). V lost 1 base, J lost 2 bases, and 15 bases lay in between.

The chain is built from TRBV20-1 and TRBJ1-2; D is unresolved. The CDR3 length is 13 residues. Germline V gives CDR1 DFQATT, CDR2 SNEGSKA (reference sequence). Trimming removed 0 bases from V and 5 bases from J, with 10 bases in between. The CDR3 nucleotides are TGCAGTGCTAGAGAAATAGGGTTATATGGCTACACCTTC. This translates into CSAREIGLYGYTF.

This clonotype was counted ten times or more. V usage is TRBV11-2 and J usage is TRBJ2-3; D gene uncertain. The CDR3 has 12 amino acids. CDR1 and CDR2 (germline): SGHAT, FQNNGV. The V end was cut by 3 bases, the J end by 2 bases, with 3 bases between. The CDR3 region has the DNA TGTGCCAGCAGCTTCTACACAGATACGCAGTATTTT. This codes for CASSFYTDTQYF.

In the case of this clonotype: A clone one base away is much larger, so this may be a read error. The chain combines TRBV28 with TRBJ1-5; D uncertain. CDR1 and CDR2 (germline): MDHEN, SYDVKM. CDR3 length equals 15 residues. V lost 2 bases to trimming and J lost 2 bases, with 10 bases between them. The CDR3 loop is CASSLKREGNQPQHF. CDR3 coding DNA: TGTGCCAGCAGTTTAAAGAGGGAAGGCAATCAGCCCCAGCATTTT. Variable domain in full (rest from reference TRBV28 and TRBJ1-5): DVKVTQSSRYLVKRTGEKVFLECVQDMDHENMFWYRQDPGLGLRLIYFSYDVKMKEKGDIPEGYSVSREKKERFSLILESASTNQTSMYLCASSLKREGNQPQHFGDGTRLSIL.

This clonotype has at least ten counts. The chain uses TRBV9 and TRBJ2-3; 13 nucleotides agree with TRBD2. Losses at the gene ends were 3 bases for V and 2 bases for J; bases not matched to a gene: 9. Germline V gene data show CDR1 as SGDLS and CDR2 as YYNGEE. The CDR3 is made up of 18 amino acids. CDR3: CASSAGLAGVLLTDTQYF. CDR3 bases: TGTGCCAGCAGCGCAGGACTAGCGGGAGTGCTTCTCACAGATACGCAGTATTTT.

This clonotype was observed at least ten times. CDR3 sequence (DNA): TGTGCCAGCAGTTTATCCGCAGGGTCGAACGAGCAGTACTTC. Translating it yields CASSLSAGSNEQYF. The genes are TRBV28 and TRBJ2-7; a possible D gene is TRBD1 (5 bases). Per germline, CDR1 MDHEN and CDR2 SYDVKM. The CDR3 runs 14 residues. V was clipped by 1 base and J by 5 bases, with 12 bases between them.

The chain joins TRBV24-1 to TRBJ2-2, with D perhaps matching TRBD1 (5 bases). V was pared by 2 bases and J by 7 bases, with 19 bases between. The CDR3 loop spans 17 amino acids. Germline V gives CDR1 KGHDR, CDR2 SFDVKD. CDR3: CATSDSSGREPYGELFF. The CDR3 nucleotides read TGTGCCACCAGTGATTCATCGGGCAGGGAACCTTACGGGGAGCTGTTTTTT.

This sequence joins TRBV20-1 and TRBJ2-7, with 11 bases fitting TRBD2. Losses at the gene ends were 8 bases for V and 4 bases for J; bases not matched to a gene: 19. CDR1 is DFQATT, CDR2 SNEGSKA, per germline (reference sequence). The CDR3 runs 17 residues. CDR3 DNA sequence: TGCAGTCCAACTGACCTTAAAATAGCGGGAGGGCCGTACGAGCAGTACTTC. This sequence encodes CSPTDLKIAGGPYEQYF.

This clonotype was picked up many times. The genes are TRBV25-1 and TRBJ1-1, with 7 bases that match TRBD1. The V segment lost 5 bases and the J segment 7 bases; nucleotides outside the gene matches: 16. Germline V lookup: CDR1 MGHDK, CDR2 SYGVNS. The length of the CDR3 is 16 residues. CDR3 amino acids: CASSHRNRQGRSEAFF. DNA for the CDR3: TGTGCCAGCAGTCACCGGAACCGACAGGGACGTAGTGAAGCTTTCTTT.

This clonotype was recorded at least ten times. This sequence joins TRBV6-1 and TRBJ2-3; TRBD1 or TRBD2 may be the D gene (5 bases each). The V gene's germline CDR1 is MNHNS and CDR2 SASEGT. This CDR3 has 14 amino acids. Trimming left V 6 bases short and J 4 bases short, with 14 bases between. The CDR3 region has the DNA TGTGCCAGCAGGGGGATCGGGACGGCAGATACGCAGTATTTT. This encodes CASRGIGTADTQYF.

The chain combines TRBV25-1 with TRBJ2-4, with 7 positions matching TRBD1. Germline values: CDR1 MGHDK, CDR2 SYGVNS. V lost 5 bases to trimming and J lost 8 bases; unmatched junction nucleotides: 9. This CDR3 is built from 14 residues. CDR3 loop: CASSTNRGQHIQYF. The DNA of the CDR3 is TGTGCCAGCAGTACCAACAGGGGACAGCACATTCAGTACTTC.

This clonotype appeared many times. V is TRBV13 and J is TRBJ2-1; 8 bases are a match to TRBD2. CDR1 PRHDT and CDR2 FYEKMQ come from the germline V gene (reference sequence). This CDR3 has 14 amino acids. The V and J ends lost 5 bases and 4 bases, in that order; junction bases with no gene match: 4. This CDR3 reads CASSTRGGYNEQFF. CDR3 nucleotide sequence: TGTGCCAGCAGCACCCGCGGGGGGTACAATGAGCAGTTCTTC.

This clonotype was picked up a small number of times. The V call is TRBV12-3 or TRBV12-4, the J call TRBJ2-3; D is perhaps TRBD1 (5 bases). The J call is uncertain, as TRBJ2-5 better fits the DNA end. The CDR3 is made up of 13 amino acids. As DNA, the CDR3 is TGTGCCAGCAGGAAAACTCAGGGTTGGACCCAGTACTTC. Protein: CASRKTQGWTQYF.

The chain recombines TRBV24-1 with TRBJ2-1, with D possibly being TRBD2 (6 bases). The CDR3 extends over 17 amino acids. The V end was cut by 1 base, the J end by 0 bases, with 12 bases between. The germline gives CDR1 KGHDR, CDR2 SFDVKD. The CDR3: CATSDFKEGSSYNEQFF. For the CDR3, the DNA is TGTGCCACCAGTGATTTTAAGGAGGGCAGCTCCTACAATGAGCAGTTCTTC.

In this sample, this clonotype turned up many times. The chain joins TRBV28 to TRBJ2-2, with 9 bases aligning to TRBD2. The CDR3 contains 18 residues. V shed 3 bases, J shed 2 bases, and the junction held 10 bases outside the gene matches. Per germline, CDR1 MDHEN and CDR2 SYDVKM. DNA of the CDR3: TGTGCCAGCAGTTTTTCCCCTAGCGGGGTTCTCAACACCGGGGAGCTGTTTTTT. Translated: CASSFSPSGVLNTGELFF.